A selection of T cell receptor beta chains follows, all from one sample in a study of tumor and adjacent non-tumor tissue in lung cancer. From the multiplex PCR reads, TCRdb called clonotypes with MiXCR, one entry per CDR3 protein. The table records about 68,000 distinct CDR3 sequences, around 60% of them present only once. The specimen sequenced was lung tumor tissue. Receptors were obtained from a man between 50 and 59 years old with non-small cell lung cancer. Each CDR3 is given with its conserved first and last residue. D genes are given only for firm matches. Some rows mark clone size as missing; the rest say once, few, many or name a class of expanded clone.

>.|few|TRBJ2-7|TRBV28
TGTGCCAGCAGCCCTGTCGCTAGGGATACTCTCGAGCAGTACTTC
CASSPVARDTLEQYF
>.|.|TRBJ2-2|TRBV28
TGTGCCAGCAGTGCAGCAAGAGGGACACCTAAGGGCATCGAGGAGCTGCTTTTT
CASSAARGTPKGIEELLF
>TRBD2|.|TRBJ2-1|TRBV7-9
TGTGCCAGCAGCTTCTTTTCTAGCGGGAGTCGGAATGTGCAGTTCTTC
CASSFFSSGSRNVQFF
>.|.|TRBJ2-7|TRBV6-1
TGTACCAGCAGTGGCCAGGGTGACGATCAGTACTTC
CTSSGQGDDQYF
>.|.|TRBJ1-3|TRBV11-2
TGTGCCAGCAGTCTTCCGGACAACACCATATATTTT
CASSLPDNTIYF
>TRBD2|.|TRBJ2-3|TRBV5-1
TGCGCCGGCAGCTTGAGTCTAGCGGAGGATACGCAGTATTTT
CAGSLSLAEDTQYF
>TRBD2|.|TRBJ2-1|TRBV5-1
TGCGCCAGCAGCCTAGTCGGGGGACTAGCGACCTACAATGAGCAGTTCTTC
CASSLVGGLATYNEQFF
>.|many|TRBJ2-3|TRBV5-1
TGCGCCAGCAGCTTCGGGGCCCTAGGCACAGATACGCAGTATTTT
CASSFGALGTDTQYF
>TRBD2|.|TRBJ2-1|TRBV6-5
TGTGCCAGCAGTTACTCGTTCATAGCGGGAGTGCCGGCCGATGAGCAGCTCTTC
CASSYSFIAGVPADEQLF
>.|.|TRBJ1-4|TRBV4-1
TGCGCCAGCAGCCATACCGGGACCGAGAGGAAACTATTTTTT
CASSHTGTERKLFF
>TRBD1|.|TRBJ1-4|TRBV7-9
TGTGCCACCTCAACGTTTGTGGGACAGGGCAAAGAGGCTAATGAAAAACTGTTTTTT
CATSTFVGQGKEANEKLFF
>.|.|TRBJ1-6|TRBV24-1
TGTGCCACCAGTTCAGAGGGGGATAATTCACCCCTCCACTTT
CATSSEGDNSPLHF
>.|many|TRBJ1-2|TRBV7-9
TGTGCCAGCAGCGCCTGGGTGGAACAGGGCAACTATGGCTACACCTTC
CASSAWVEQGNYGYTF
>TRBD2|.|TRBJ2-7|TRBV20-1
TGCAGTGCTATTCTTCCCGCGGGAGCCAGCGAGCAGTACTTC
CSAILPAGASEQYF
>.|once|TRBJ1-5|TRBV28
TGTTCCAGCAGTTTAATTCAAGGGAGCACAGATACGCAGCATTTT
CSSSLIQGSTDTQHF
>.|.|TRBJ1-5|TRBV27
TGTGCCAGCAGTTTAGAAGGGGGACAGCCCCAGCATTTT
CASSLEGGQPQHF
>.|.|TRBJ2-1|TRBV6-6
TGTACCAGCCGAATATACAATGAGCAGTTCTTC
CTSRIYNEQFF
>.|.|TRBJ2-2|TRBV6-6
TGTGCCAGCAGTTCCCATATGGGGGACACCGTGGAGCTGTTTTTT
CASSSHMGDTVELFF
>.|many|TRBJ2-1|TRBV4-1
TGCGCCAGCAGCTTCCTTGAGACCTACAATGAGCAGTTCTTC
CASSFLETYNEQFF
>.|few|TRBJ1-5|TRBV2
TGTGCCAACAAGCAGACGGATATCAATCGGCCCCAGCATTTT
CANKQTDINRPQHF
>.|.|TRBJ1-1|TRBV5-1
TGCGCCGGCAGCTCCGGAAGGGAAGAAATGAGATCAAGCACTGAAGCTTTCTTT
CAGSSGREEMRSSTEAFF
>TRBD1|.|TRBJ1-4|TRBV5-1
TGCACCAGCAGCACCGGGACAGGGAAGGAAAAACTGTTTTTT
CTSSTGTGKEKLFF
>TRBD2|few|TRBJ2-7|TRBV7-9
TGTGCCAGCAGCTTAGGGATAGGCTCTCAGCGGGAGTTGGGCTACGAGCAGTACTTC
CASSLGIGSQRELGYEQYF
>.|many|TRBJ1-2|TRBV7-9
TGTGCCAGCAGCTTAGGGGACAACTATGGCTACACCTTC
CASSLGDNYGYTF
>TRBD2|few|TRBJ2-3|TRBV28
TGTGCCAGCAGTCCCGGGACTAGCGGTAGCACAGATACGCAGTATTTT
CASSPGTSGSTDTQYF
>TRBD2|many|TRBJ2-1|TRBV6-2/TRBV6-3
TGTGCCAGCAGATCCGGGACTAACAATGAGCAGTTCTTC
CASRSGTNNEQFF
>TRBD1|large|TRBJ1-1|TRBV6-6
TGTGCCAGCAGTTACGACAGGGGGCGAACTGAAGCTTTCTTT
CASSYDRGRTEAFF
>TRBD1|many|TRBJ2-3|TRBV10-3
TGTGCCATCAGTGCCAAACGACAGGGTAGGGTGTGGTCAGATACGCAGTATTTT
CAISAKRQGRVWSDTQYF
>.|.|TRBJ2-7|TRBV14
TGTGCCAGCAGAAGGGGACTGGGGATGGACGAGCAGTACTTC
CASRRGLGMDEQYF
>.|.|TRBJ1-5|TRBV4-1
TGCGCCAGCAGCCAATTTTCGTGGTTCGAGTCGAGTAGCAATCAGCCCCAGCATTTT
CASSQFSWFESSSNQPQHF
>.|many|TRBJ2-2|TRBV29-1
TGCAGCGTCCAGGGTCCCGACGCGGGGGAGCTGTTTTTT
CSVQGPDAGELFF
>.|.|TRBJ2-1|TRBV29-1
TGCAGCACTGCAGGGTTGGCTTACAATGAGCAGTTCTTC
CSTAGLAYNEQFF
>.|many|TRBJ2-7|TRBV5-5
TGTGCCAGCAGCTTGTCATGGAATACCTACGAGCAGTACTTC
CASSLSWNTYEQYF
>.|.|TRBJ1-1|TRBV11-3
TGTACCAGCATCCCCGGAGAGGAGGTCGAAGCTTTCTTT
CTSIPGEEVEAFF
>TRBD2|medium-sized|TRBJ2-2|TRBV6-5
TGTGCCAGCCTGGCGTGGACTAGCGGGGGGGAGTACGGGGAGCTGTTTTTT
CASLAWTSGGEYGELFF
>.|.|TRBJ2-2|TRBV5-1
TGCGCCAGCAGCTTCCAGGGCCCCGGGGTCGCGGGGGAGCTGTTTTTT
CASSFQGPGVAGELFF
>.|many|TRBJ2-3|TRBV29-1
TGCAGCGTTGGACCGGGACGGACAGATACGCAGTATTTT
CSVGPGRTDTQYF
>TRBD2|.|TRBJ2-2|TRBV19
TGTGCCAGTAGTATCCCGGGACTAGAAACCCGGGAGCTGTTTTTT
CASSIPGLETRELFF
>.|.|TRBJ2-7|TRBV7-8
TGTGCCAGCAGCGTCGGGGAAGGGGACGAGCAGTACTTC
CASSVGEGDEQYF
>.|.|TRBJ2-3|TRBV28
TGTGCCAGCAGTAACAGGGATAATCAGCCACAGTATTTT
CASSNRDNQPQYF
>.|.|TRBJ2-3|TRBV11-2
TGTGCCAGCAGCTTAGGGGGGTTATCTAGAGATACGCAGTATTTT
CASSLGGLSRDTQYF
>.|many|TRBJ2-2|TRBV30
TGTGCCTGGAGTGTACTTAGCCCGGGGGAGCTGTTTTTT
CAWSVLSPGELFF
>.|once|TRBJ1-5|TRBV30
TGTGCCTGGTGTTCGAGGAATCAGCCCCAGCATTTT
CAWCSRNQPQHF
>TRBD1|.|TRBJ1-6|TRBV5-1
TGCGCCAGCCGACAGGGGCCCTATAATTCACCCCTCCACTTT
CASRQGPYNSPLHF
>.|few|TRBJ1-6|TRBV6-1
TGTGCCAGCAGTCCGAGACCACAGGGATATAGTTCACCCCTCCACTTT
CASSPRPQGYSSPLHF